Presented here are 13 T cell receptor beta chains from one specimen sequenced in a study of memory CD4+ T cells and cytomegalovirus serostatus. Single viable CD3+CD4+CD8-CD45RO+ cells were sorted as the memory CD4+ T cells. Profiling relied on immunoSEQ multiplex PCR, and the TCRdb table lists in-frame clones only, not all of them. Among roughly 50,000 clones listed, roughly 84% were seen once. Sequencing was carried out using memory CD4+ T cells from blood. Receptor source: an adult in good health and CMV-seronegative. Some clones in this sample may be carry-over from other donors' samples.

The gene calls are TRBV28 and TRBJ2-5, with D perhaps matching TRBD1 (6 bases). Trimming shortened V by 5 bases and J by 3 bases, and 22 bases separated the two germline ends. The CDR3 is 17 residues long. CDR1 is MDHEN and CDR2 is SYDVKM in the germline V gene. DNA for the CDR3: TGTGCCAGCAGTCCCCCACTCGGTGGCAGGGGAGAAGAGACCCAGTACTTC. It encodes CASSPPLGGRGEETQYF. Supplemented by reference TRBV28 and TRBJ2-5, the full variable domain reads DVKVTQSSRYLVKRTGEKVFLECVQDMDHENMFWYRQDPGLGLRLIYFSYDVKMKEKGDIPEGYSVSREKKERFSLILESASTNQTSMYLCASSPPLGGRGEETQYFGPGTRLLVL.

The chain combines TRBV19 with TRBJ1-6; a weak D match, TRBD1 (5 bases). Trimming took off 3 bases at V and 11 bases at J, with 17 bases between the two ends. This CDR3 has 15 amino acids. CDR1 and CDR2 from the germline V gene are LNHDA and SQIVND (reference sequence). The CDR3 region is CASSIPPGPTAPLHF. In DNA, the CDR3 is TGTGCCAGTAGTATCCCGCCGGGACCGACTGCACCCCTCCACTTT.

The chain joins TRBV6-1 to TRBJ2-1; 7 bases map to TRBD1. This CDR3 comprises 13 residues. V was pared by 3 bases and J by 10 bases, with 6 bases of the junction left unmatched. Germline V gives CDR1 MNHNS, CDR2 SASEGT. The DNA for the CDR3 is TGTGCCAGCAGTGAGTGGCGACAGGGAGAGCAGTTCTTC. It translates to CASSEWRQGEQFF.

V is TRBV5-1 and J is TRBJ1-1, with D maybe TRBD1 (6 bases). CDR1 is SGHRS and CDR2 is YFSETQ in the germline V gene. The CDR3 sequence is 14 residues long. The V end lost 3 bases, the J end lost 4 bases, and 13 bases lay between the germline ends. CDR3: CASSSGRGSTEAFF. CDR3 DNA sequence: TGCGCCAGCAGCTCGGGGAGGGGGAGCACTGAAGCTTTCTTT. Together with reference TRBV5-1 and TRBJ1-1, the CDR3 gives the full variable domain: KAGVTQTPRYLIKTRGQQVTLSCSPISGHRSVSWYQQTPGQGLQFLFEYFSETQRNKGNFPGRFSGRQFSNSRSEMNVSTLELGDSALYLCASSSGRGSTEAFFGQGTRLTVV.

CDR3 nucleotide sequence: TGTGCCAGCAGCCGGGCCTTAGCGGGAGGCGCCGAGCAGTACTTC. Protein: CASSRALAGGAEQYF. This chain connects TRBV14 to TRBJ2-7; 10 positions agree with TRBD2. Germline-derived CDR1 and CDR2 are SGHDN and FVKESK. Trimming at V came to 4 bases and at J to 6 bases, leaving 9 bases not matched to a gene. The CDR3 length is 15 residues.

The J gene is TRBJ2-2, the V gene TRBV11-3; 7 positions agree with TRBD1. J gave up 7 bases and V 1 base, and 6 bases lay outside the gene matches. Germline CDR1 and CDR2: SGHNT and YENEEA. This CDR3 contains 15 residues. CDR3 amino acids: CASSLGGGTDGELFF. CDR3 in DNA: TGTGCCAGCAGCTTAGGAGGGGGCACCGACGGGGAGCTGTTTTTT.

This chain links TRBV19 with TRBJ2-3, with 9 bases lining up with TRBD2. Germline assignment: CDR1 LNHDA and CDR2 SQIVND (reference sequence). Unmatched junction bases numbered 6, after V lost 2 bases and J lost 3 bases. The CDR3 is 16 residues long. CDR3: CASSIRLAGRTDTQYF. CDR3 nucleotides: TGTGCCAGTAGTATAAGGCTAGCGGGAAGGACAGATACGCAGTATTTT.

The CDR3 coding sequence is TGTGCCAGCAGCCCCCGACTAGCGGGAGGGCGAGATGAGCAGTTCTTC. This codes for CASSPRLAGGRDEQFF. This sequence joins TRBV7-2 and TRBJ2-1, with TRBD2 matching 14 bases. The V gene's germline CDR1 is SGHTA and CDR2 FQGNSA. The CDR3 totals 16 residues. V trimming: 5 bases; J trimming: 8 bases; junction bases outside the gene matches: 8. Complete variable domain (other parts from reference TRBV7-2 and TRBJ2-1): GAGVSQSPSNKVTEKGKDVELRCDPISGHTALYWYRQSLGQGLEFLIYFQGNSAPDKSGLPSDRFSAERTGGSVSTLTIQRTQQEDSAVYLCASSPRLAGGRDEQFFGPGTRLTVL.

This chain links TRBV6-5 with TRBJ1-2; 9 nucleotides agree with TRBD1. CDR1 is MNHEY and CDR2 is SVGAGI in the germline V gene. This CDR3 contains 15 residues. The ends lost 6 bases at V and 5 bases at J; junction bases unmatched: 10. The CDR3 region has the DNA TGTGCCAGCAGGGGACCGGGACAGGGCCTATATGGCTACACCTTC. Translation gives CASRGPGQGLYGYTF.

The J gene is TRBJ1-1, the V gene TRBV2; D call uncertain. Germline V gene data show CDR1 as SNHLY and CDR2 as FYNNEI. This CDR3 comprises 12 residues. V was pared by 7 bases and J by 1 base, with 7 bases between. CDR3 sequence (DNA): TGTGCCAGCATTTATGGGAACACTGAAGCTTTCTTT. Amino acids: CASIYGNTEAFF. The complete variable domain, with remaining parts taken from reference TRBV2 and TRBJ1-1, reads EPEVTQTPSHQVTQMGQEVILRCVPISNHLYFYWYRQILGQKVEFLVSFYNNEISEKSEIFDDQFSVERPDGSNFTLKIRSTKLEDSAMYFCASIYGNTEAFFGQGTRLTVV.

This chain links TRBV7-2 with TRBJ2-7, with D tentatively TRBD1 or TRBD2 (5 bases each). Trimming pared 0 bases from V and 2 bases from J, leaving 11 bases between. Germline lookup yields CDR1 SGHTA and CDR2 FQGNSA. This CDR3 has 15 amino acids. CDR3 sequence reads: CASSLAGDPAYEQYF. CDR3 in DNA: TGTGCCAGCAGCTTAGCGGGGGACCCAGCCTACGAGCAGTACTTC.

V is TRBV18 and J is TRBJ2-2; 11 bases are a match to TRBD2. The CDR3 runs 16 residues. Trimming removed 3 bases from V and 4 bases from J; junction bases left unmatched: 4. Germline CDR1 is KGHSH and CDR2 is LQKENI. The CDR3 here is CASSPSSGRTTGELFF. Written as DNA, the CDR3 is TGTGCCAGCTCACCCTCTAGCGGGAGGACCACCGGGGAGCTGTTTTTT.

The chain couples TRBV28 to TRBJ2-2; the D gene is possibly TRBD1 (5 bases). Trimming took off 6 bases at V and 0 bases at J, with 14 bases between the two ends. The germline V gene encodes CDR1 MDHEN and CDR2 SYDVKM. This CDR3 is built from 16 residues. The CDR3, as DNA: TGTGCCAGCAGACACAACAGGCCCTCGAACACCGGGGAGCTGTTTTTT. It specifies CASRHNRPSNTGELFF.